The 24 T cell receptor beta chains given below trace back to one sample, sequenced in a study of T cells in localized non-small cell lung cancer. Only in-frame clones appear in the TCRdb table, and some are missing; sequencing was by immunoSEQ multiplex PCR. In the table there are tens of thousands of clones, roughly 92% of which are singletons. The sequencing used peripheral blood, collected before any cancer treatment. The receptor set was obtained from a female donor of 60 years or more with stage I lung adenocarcinoma.

A note on this clone: The same CDR3 arises from other DNA sequences in this sample as well. The chain is built from TRBV19 and TRBJ1-5, with D possibly TRBD1 on 6 matching bases. CDR3 length: 15 amino acids. V was shortened by 7 bases and J by 0 bases, with 13 bases between the two germline ends. Germline V gives CDR1 LNHDA, CDR2 SQIVND (reference sequence). The CDR3 reads CASIMTGYSNQPQHF. CDR3 coding DNA: TGTGCCAGTATCATGACAGGCTATAGCAATCAGCCCCAGCATTTT.

This chain connects TRBV5-1 to TRBJ2-1, with 8 nucleotides matching TRBD2. V shed 0 bases, J shed 5 bases, and the junction held 4 bases outside the gene matches. CDR1 and CDR2 from the germline V gene are SGHRS and YFSETQ. This CDR3 contains 15 residues. The CDR3 nucleotides read TGCGCCAGCAGCTTGGGACTAGCGAGCAACAATGAGCAGTTCTTC. Its protein is CASSLGLASNNEQFF. Complete variable domain (other parts from reference TRBV5-1 and TRBJ2-1): KAGVTQTPRYLIKTRGQQVTLSCSPISGHRSVSWYQQTPGQGLQFLFEYFSETQRNKGNFPGRFSGRQFSNSRSEMNVSTLELGDSALYLCASSLGLASNNEQFFGPGTRLTVL.

The gene calls are TRBV2 and TRBJ2-3; 9 positions match TRBD2. The V gene end was trimmed by 4 bases and the J gene end by 4 bases; junction bases not matched to a gene: 6. The CDR3 runs 15 residues. Per the germline V gene, CDR1 is SNHLY and CDR2 is FYNNEI. The CDR3 protein is CASSVGRGGPDTQYF. For the CDR3, the DNA is TGTGCCAGCAGTGTTGGGCGGGGGGGCCCAGATACGCAGTATTTT.

The J gene is TRBJ1-5, the V gene TRBV15, with D possibly matching TRBD1 (5 bases). Trimming cost V 1 base and J 6 bases, with 10 bases left between them. The CDR3 has 14 residues. Germline V gives CDR1 LNHNV, CDR2 YYDKDF (reference sequence). The CDR3 nucleotides read TGTGCCACCAGCAGAGCCGGGACGGGTCAGCCCCAGCATTTT. Protein product: CATSRAGTGQPQHF.

DNA for the CDR3: TGCGCCAGCAGCTTGAGAAGCGGGGGCACCGGGGAGCTGTTTTTT. Amino acids: CASSLRSGGTGELFF. The V gene is TRBV5-1, the J gene TRBJ2-2; 8 nucleotides align to TRBD2. Per the germline V gene, CDR1 is SGHRS and CDR2 is YFSETQ. The junction had 3 bases not matched to a gene; V was cut back by 1 base and J by 4 bases. The CDR3 is 15 amino acids.

The chain employs TRBV6-5 and TRBJ2-7; 12 nucleotides align to TRBD2. Trimming removed 4 bases from V and 2 bases from J; junction bases left unmatched: 3. Germline-derived CDR1 and CDR2 are MNHEY and SVGAGI. There are 15 residues in the CDR3. CDR3 coding DNA: TGTGCCAGCAGTTGCTCTAGCGGGGGGGCCTACGAGCAGTACGTC. As protein: CASSCSSGGAYEQYV.

This clone came up once. The V gene is TRBV19, the J gene TRBJ1-4, with TRBD1 as a possible D gene (5 bases). The CDR3 totals 13 residues. Trimming took off 7 bases at V and 8 bases at J, with 14 bases between the two ends. CDR1 is LNHDA and CDR2 is SQIVND in the germline V gene (reference sequence). DNA for the CDR3: TGTGCCAGTAAGATCCAGGGTCAGGAAAAACTGTTTTTT. Amino acids: CASKIQGQEKLFF.

This clone was found once. The chain joins TRBV7-9 to TRBJ1-1, with a tentative D call TRBD1 (5 bases). Trimming cost V 1 base and J 1 base, with 10 bases left between them. The germline CDR1 and CDR2 sequences are SEHNR and FQNEAQ (reference sequence). This CDR3 contains 15 residues. This CDR3 reads CASSLDGRANTEAFF. The CDR3 nucleotides read TGTGCCAGCAGCTTAGATGGCAGGGCGAACACTGAAGCTTTCTTT.

The chain is built from TRBV7-6 and TRBJ1-2; D unresolved. The germline gives CDR1 SGHVS, CDR2 FNYEAQ. The CDR3 has 14 residues. V was clipped by 1 base and J by 7 bases, with 13 bases between them. The CDR3 DNA sequence: TGTGCCAGCAGCTTAGTGGGTGGAGGTGGTGGCTACACCTTC. This gives the protein CASSLVGGGGGYTF. The variable domain in full, completed from reference TRBV7-6 and TRBJ1-2, reads GAGVSQSPRYKVTKRGQDVALRCDPISGHVSLYWYRQALGQGPEFLTYFNYEAQQDKSGLPNDRFSAERPEGSISTLTIQRTEQRDSAMYRCASSLVGGGGGYTFGSGTRLTVV.

The rearrangement uses TRBV5-4 and TRBJ1-2; the match to TRBD1 covers 9 bases. This CDR3 spans 13 amino acids. After removal of 5 bases from V and 7 bases from J, the junction contained 6 bases not matched to a gene. Per the germline V gene, CDR1 is SGHNT and CDR2 is YYREEE (reference sequence). The CDR3 DNA follows: TGTGCCAGCAGATTTACAGGGGGCTTTGGCTACACCTTC. Protein product: CASRFTGGFGYTF. The variable domain in full, completed from reference TRBV5-4 and TRBJ1-2, reads ETGVTQSPTHLIKTRGQQVTLRCSSQSGHNTVSWYQQALGQGPQFIFQYYREEENGRGNFPPRFSGLQFPNYSSELNVNALELDDSALYLCASRFTGGFGYTFGSGTRLTVV.

The gene calls are TRBV5-6 and TRBJ2-1, with D possibly being TRBD2 (5 bases). The CDR3 runs to 18 residues. The V end was cut by 0 bases, the J end by 7 bases, with 23 bases between. Germline CDR1 and CDR2: SGHDT and YYEEEE. Here the CDR3 reads CASSLALDIPLIRNEQFF. The CDR3 DNA reads as TGTGCCAGCAGCTTGGCACTAGATATACCCCTGATTCGGAATGAGCAGTTCTTC.

V usage is TRBV5-8 and J usage is TRBJ2-3, with 8 positions matching TRBD1. Germline V gene lookup returns CDR1 SGHTS and CDR2 YDEGEE. The CDR3 sequence is 17 residues long. V lost 4 bases and J lost 0; bases outside the gene matches: 10. CDR3 nucleotide sequence: TGTGCCAGCAGCCTCCGAACAGGGGGAGTGAGCACAGATACGCAGTATTTT. Translation: CASSLRTGGVSTDTQYF.

The chain has TRBV7-9 and TRBJ2-1, with 8 bases fitting TRBD2. After removal of 11 bases from V and 5 bases from J, the junction contained 11 bases not matched to a gene. The germline gives CDR1 SEHNR, CDR2 FQNEAQ (reference sequence). The CDR3 runs to 14 residues. The CDR3 region is CALGARGAHNEQFF. The CDR3 DNA reads as TGTGCCCTAGGGGCGCGGGGGGCTCACAATGAGCAGTTCTTC.

The rearrangement uses TRBV18 and TRBJ1-5, with 7 bases matching TRBD1. V dropped 0 bases and J dropped 5; count of bases not matched to a gene: 7. CDR1 KGHSH and CDR2 LQKENI come from the germline V gene. The CDR3 covers 16 residues. The CDR3 sequence is CASSPPGQGGHQPQHF. The CDR3 DNA sequence: TGTGCCAGCTCACCACCGGGCCAGGGGGGACATCAGCCCCAGCATTTT.

V gene TRBV5-1 combines with J gene TRBJ2-2; maybe TRBD2 (6 bases). This CDR3 comprises 16 residues. Per germline, CDR1 SGHRS and CDR2 YFSETQ. The V end was cut by 0 bases, the J end by 2 bases, with 11 bases between. The CDR3 protein is CASSLAWGVNTGELFF. CDR3 DNA: TGCGCCAGCAGCTTGGCCTGGGGGGTTAACACCGGGGAGCTGTTTTTT. The whole variable domain, remainder taken from reference TRBV5-1 and TRBJ2-2, is KAGVTQTPRYLIKTRGQQVTLSCSPISGHRSVSWYQQTPGQGLQFLFEYFSETQRNKGNFPGRFSGRQFSNSRSEMNVSTLELGDSALYLCASSLAWGVNTGELFFGEGSRLTVL.

J is TRBJ1-1 and V is TRBV11-1, with a tentative D call TRBD1 (6 bases). CDR3 length equals 12 residues. V was cut by 5 bases and J by 6 bases, with 10 bases left in between. From germline, CDR1 is SGHAT and CDR2 FQDESV (reference sequence). The CDR3 region has the DNA TGTGCCAGCAGCAGGAACAGGGCTGAAGCTTTCTTT. Its protein is CASSRNRAEAFF.

This clone was detected once. The V call is TRBV19, the J call TRBJ2-1; possibly TRBD2 for D (6 bases). CDR1 and CDR2 (germline): LNHDA, SQIVND (reference sequence). CDR3 length: 15 amino acids. V lost 5 bases and J lost 0, with 11 bases in between. The CDR3 region is CASSLGRSSYNEQFF. As DNA, the CDR3 is TGTGCCAGTAGTCTGGGGAGGAGCTCCTACAATGAGCAGTTCTTC.

This clone was counted a single time. The chain combines TRBV19 with TRBJ1-6; TRBD1 is a possible D gene (5 bases). This CDR3 has 16 amino acids. CDR1 and CDR2 (germline): LNHDA, SQIVND (reference sequence). Trimming cost V 3 bases and J 9 bases, with 18 bases left between them. The CDR3 reads CASSIPRQGGSSPLHF. The CDR3 DNA sequence: TGTGCCAGTAGTATCCCCCGGCAGGGTGGAAGTTCACCCCTCCACTTT.

The V and J genes are TRBV21-1 and TRBJ1-6; the D segment call TRBD1 is taken from the table without a DNA check. TRBV21-1 is described as a pseudogene. The CDR3 extends over 19 amino acids. For the CDR3, the DNA is TGTGCCAGCACCTTAACGGGACAGGTAGCCAGCTCCTATAATTCACCCCTCCACTTT. Its protein is CASTLTGQVASSYNSPLHF.

This clone was counted a single time. V and J are TRBV2 and TRBJ2-1; TRBD2 aligns across 8 bases. The germline gives CDR1 SNHLY, CDR2 FYNNEI. The CDR3 covers 12 residues. After removal of 6 bases from V and 10 bases from J, the junction contained 5 bases not matched to a gene. CDR3 residues: CASRLAEEEQFF. The CDR3 coding sequence is TGTGCCAGCAGACTAGCGGAGGAGGAGCAGTTCTTC.

The chain carries TRBV5-1 and TRBJ2-3; D gene ambiguous. Germline V gene data show CDR1 as SGHRS and CDR2 as YFSETQ. The CDR3 is 15 amino acids. V was trimmed by 3 bases and J by 3 bases, leaving 14 bases between them. The CDR3 spells CASSSTNLGTDTQYF. DNA of the CDR3: TGCGCCAGCAGCTCAACTAACCTGGGGACAGATACGCAGTATTTT.

This clone showed up just once. The chain employs TRBV19 and TRBJ1-2, with D possibly TRBD1 on 6 matching bases. V was clipped by 2 bases and J by 3 bases, with 16 bases between them. Germline values: CDR1 LNHDA, CDR2 SQIVND (reference sequence). This CDR3 is 16 amino acids long. The CDR3 reads CASSIRGVDSYYGYTF. The CDR3 DNA sequence: TGTGCCAGTAGTATACGAGGCGTGGACAGCTACTATGGCTACACCTTC.

CDR3 protein: CASSHEGHRGYTF. In DNA, the CDR3 is TGTGCCAGCAGCCACGAAGGACATCGAGGCTACACCTTC. The genes are TRBV7-3 and TRBJ1-2, with a tentative D call TRBD1 (5 bases). With 5 bases removed from V and 8 bases from J, the gap between germline ends came to 15 bases. Germline values: CDR1 SGHTA, CDR2 FQGTGA. This CDR3 has 13 amino acids.

V and J are TRBV19 and TRBJ2-2; D is possibly TRBD2 (5 bases). The CDR3 runs to 14 residues. Trimming pared 7 bases from V and 5 bases from J, leaving 14 bases between. In germline, CDR1 is LNHDA, CDR2 SQIVND (reference sequence). Here the CDR3 reads CASNRRESTGELFF. In nucleotides, the CDR3 is TGTGCCAGTAATAGAAGGGAGAGTACCGGGGAGCTGTTTTTT.